The rows below give T cell receptor beta chains drawn from one sample of a study of identical twins. MiXCR, applied by TCRdb to the 5' RACE reads, yields one record per CDR3 protein. Altogether about 890,000 distinct CDR3 sequences are present, approximately 13% being singletons, with the ten largest covering about 1.5%. The sample also formed part of further work on yellow fever vaccine responses in identical twins.

The sequenced material came from PBMCs. These receptors originate from a woman aged 18-29 years in good health. The CDR3 runs from the conserved cysteine through the conserved F or W. The D gene is left open where the match is weak. The size of a clone is reported for some rows only, either as once, few or many, or as a class for expanded clones.

V	size	D	J	CDR3	DNA
TRBV7-8	few	TRBD1	TRBJ1-5	CASSQGQNQPQHF	TGTGCCAGCAGCCAGGGACAGAATCAGCCCCAGCATTTT
TRBV6-1	.	.	TRBJ2-4	CASSKTREGIQYF	TGTGCCAGCAGCAAGACGAGGGAAGGCATTCAGTACTTC
TRBV9	few	.	TRBJ2-1	CASSVAGHGAYNEQFF	TGTGCCAGCAGCGTAGCGGGACACGGAGCCTACAATGAGCAGTTCTTC
TRBV12-3/TRBV12-4	few	.	TRBJ2-4	CASSLGSNIQYF	TGTGCCAGCAGTTTAGGTTCAAACATTCAGTACTTC
TRBV11-1	.	.	TRBJ2-1	CASSLGLDYNEQFF	TGTGCCAGCAGCTTAGGCTTGGACTACAATGAGCAGTTCTTC
TRBV12-3/TRBV12-4	few	TRBD2	TRBJ2-7	CASSRGLAGGDEQYF	TGTGCCAGCAGCCGGGGACTAGCGGGAGGAGACGAGCAGTACTTC
TRBV7-6	few	.	TRBJ2-2	CASSPSATGELFF	TGTGCCAGCAGCCCCAGCGCCACCGGGGAGCTGTTTTTT
TRBV4-1	many	.	TRBJ2-1	CASSLSGGQSTTIEQFF	TGCGCCAGCAGCCTTTCGGGCGGGCAATCTACTACAATTGAGCAGTTCTTC
TRBV20-1	few	TRBD2	TRBJ2-3	CSASSGTSGTSTDTQYF	TGCAGTGCTAGCTCCGGGACTAGCGGGACGAGCACAGATACGCAGTATTTT
TRBV7-2	few	TRBD2	TRBJ2-5	CASSPPGLSVRETQYF	TGTGCCAGCAGCCCACCGGGACTATCGGTTCGGGAGACCCAGTACTTC
TRBV20-1	many	.	TRBJ2-1	CSARDPTRNNEQFF	TGCAGTGCTAGAGATCCGACTAGGAACAATGAGCAGTTCTTC
TRBV3-1	many	.	TRBJ1-1	CASSPTTNTEAFF	TGTGCCAGCAGCCCCACAACGAACACTGAAGCTTTCTTT
TRBV20-1	few	.	TRBJ2-3	CSARDHLVTDTQYF	TGCAGTGCTAGAGATCATCTAGTCACAGATACGCAGTATTTT
TRBV14	few	.	TRBJ1-1	CASSQDRTTAFF	TGTGCCAGCAGCCAAGACCGGACTACAGCTTTCTTT
TRBV7-9	few	.	TRBJ2-7	CASSLVLGVEEQYF	TGTGCCAGCAGCTTAGTTTTAGGGGTGGAGGAGCAGTACTTC
TRBV10-3	many	.	TRBJ1-1	CAISDWGSEITEAFF	TGTGCCATCAGTGATTGGGGAAGTGAGATCACTGAAGCTTTCTTT